The 9 T cell receptor beta chains presented below share a single source sample, sequenced in a study of graft-versus-host responses after intestinal transplantation. Generated by immunoSEQ multiplex PCR, the TCRdb table keeps only in-frame clones and is missing some. The data show about 120,000 clones, about 92% seen once. These receptors lack a known antigen. This specimen was unstimulated CD4+ T cells sorted from spleen or lymph node cells, taken before transplant. All receptors derive from a human donor who was the organ donor for an intestinal transplant.

This clone was detected only a few times. The chain links TRBV30 to TRBJ2-7, with D perhaps TRBD1 (5 bases). V lost 5 bases and J lost 2, with 7 bases in between. Germline V lookup: CDR1 GTSNPN, CDR2 SVGIG (reference sequence). CDR3 size: 11 residues. The CDR3: CAWGQTYEQYF. CDR3 sequence (DNA): TGTGCCTGGGGACAAACCTACGAGCAGTACTTC.

CDR3 in DNA: TGTGCCAGCAGCTTAGACCCTCTTTCCTACGAGCAGTACTTC. Translated: CASSLDPLSYEQYF. The chain uses TRBV7-2 and TRBJ2-7, with D hard to call. There are 14 residues in the CDR3. The V gene lost 1 base and the J gene lost 1 base, with 8 bases spanning the gap. The V gene's germline CDR1 is SGHTA and CDR2 FQGNSA.

The chain combines TRBV4-2 with TRBJ2-7, with D possibly TRBD1 on 5 matching bases. The germline gives CDR1 LGHNA, CDR2 YNFKEQ. The CDR3 is made up of 16 amino acids. V lost 0 bases to trimming and J lost 0 bases, with 12 bases between them. The CDR3, as DNA: TGTGCCAGCAGCCAAGATATTGCAGGGCGCTCCTACGAGCAGTACTTC. The encoded protein is CASSQDIAGRSYEQYF.

This clone appeared a single time. This chain connects TRBV11-3 to TRBJ2-2; the D is unclear. V dropped 2 bases and J dropped 1 base, with 8 bases sitting between them. The CDR3 has 15 amino acids. Germline CDR1 reads SGHNT; CDR2 reads YENEEA. The CDR3 DNA follows: TGTGCCAGCAGCTTAACCCCGGGGAACACCGGGGAGCTGTTTTTT. Residues: CASSLTPGNTGELFF.

The J gene is TRBJ1-2, the V gene TRBV4-1; a weak D match, TRBD1 (5 bases). V shed 2 bases and J shed 5 bases, with 15 bases lying between them. Germline loops: CDR1 MGHRA, CDR2 YSYEKL. The CDR3 contains 15 residues. CDR3 DNA: TGCGCCAGCAGCCAATACTCAGGGAACTCTTATGGCTACACCTTC. Its protein is CASSQYSGNSYGYTF.

J is TRBJ2-7 and V is TRBV19, with 7 bases that match TRBD1. Trimming took 1 base from V and 2 from J; bases not matched to a gene: 8. Germline values: CDR1 LNHDA, CDR2 SQIVND (reference sequence). The length of the CDR3 is 16 residues. As DNA, the CDR3 is TGTGCCAGTAGTATAGCCCCCCGGCAGGGGGCCTACGAGCAGTACTTC. Translated, it gives CASSIAPRQGAYEQYF. The full variable domain, with the rest looked up from reference TRBV19 and TRBJ2-7, is DGGITQSPKYLFRKEGQNVTLSCEQNLNHDAMYWYRQDPGQGLRLIYYSQIVNDFQKGDIAEGYSVSREKKESFPLTVTSAQKNPTAFYLCASSIAPRQGAYEQYFGPGTRLTVT.

The chain carries TRBV6-5 and TRBJ2-7, with unresolved D. The CDR3 contains 14 residues. From germline, CDR1 is MNHEY and CDR2 SVGAGI. V was cut by 4 bases and J by 3 bases, with 13 bases left in between. CDR3 amino acids: CASSSVYGYYEQYF. The CDR3 DNA reads TGTGCCAGCAGTTCCGTCTACGGATACTACGAGCAGTACTTC.

The chain recombines TRBV30 with TRBJ2-5; 11 bases map to TRBD2. This CDR3 is built from 14 residues. Germline CDR1 reads GTSNPN; CDR2 reads SVGIG (reference sequence). Trimming cost V 3 bases and J 6 bases; bases outside gene matches: 6. The CDR3 protein is CAWRVAGGSQTQYF. The CDR3 nucleotides are TGTGCCTGGAGGGTAGCGGGAGGGTCGCAGACCCAGTACTTC.

The chain has TRBV30 and TRBJ2-2; 7 nucleotides match TRBD2. Germline CDR1 reads GTSNPN; CDR2 reads SVGIG (reference sequence). This CDR3 contains 13 residues. V shed 0 bases and J 7 bases; nucleotides not matched to a gene: 2. In nucleotides, the CDR3 is TGTGCCTGGAGTGTAGAGCGGGACGGGGAGCTGTTTTTT. It specifies CAWSVERDGELFF.